This TCR beta chain was documented in a study of T-cell memory formation after mild COVID-19. From 5'RACE with constant-segment primers came TCR alpha and TCR beta cDNA libraries that carried sample barcodes and UMIs. Via MiXCR, TCRdb re-called the 5' RACE reads, giving one row per CDR3 protein. This sample has about 270,000 distinct CDR3 sequences, with 15% found just once. The sample holds a few counts of this clonotype. The clonotype was recovered from an adult woman who had mild COVID-19 (a few samples of this study predate the infection). Cell type and time point are not known. Source material: PBMCs or a T cell subset sorted from them (not recorded which).

The CDR3 reads CSARGVSSNQPQHF. CDR3 DNA: TGCAGTGCTAGAGGGGTCAGCAGCAATCAGCCCCAGCATTTT. The chain carries TRBV20-1 and TRBJ1-5; D gene unclear. The CDR3 loop spans 14 amino acids. V dropped 1 base and J dropped 1 base, with 8 bases sitting between them. Germline assignment: CDR1 DFQATT and CDR2 SNEGSKA (reference sequence).